This TCR beta chain emerged from a study of blood T cell repertoires in COVID-19. Overall study context: There were acute and convalescent COVID-19 samples, and they came from the United States, Italy and Spain. PBMCs, B-cell-depleted T cells, or T cells provided the cDNA or gDNA that made up the material.

In the study's own analysis: Amplification from reference gene primers served as the basis for estimated nucleated cell counts. Method: immunoSEQ multiplex PCR; TCRdb's copy keeps in-frame clones and lacks some. That table supplies the V and J calls and clone size; D and trimming were determined from the DNA. The sample shows about 37,000 clones, 89% of them seen only once. Germline trimming cut 5 bases from V and 2 bases from J; bases unmatched to any gene: 2. The germline V gene encodes CDR1 SEHNR and CDR2 FQNEAQ (reference sequence). CDR3 length equals 15 residues. The origin of this receptor is a human donor in a cohort sampled during active COVID-19. This chain joins TRBV7-9 and TRBJ2-6, with TRBD1 matching over 8 bases. The sequenced sample consisted of peripheral blood. The CDR3 DNA sequence: TGTGCCAGCAGCATACAGGGGGCTGGGGCCAACGTCCTGACTTTC. Residues: CASSIQGAGANVLTF.